These T cell receptor beta chains were read from a single sample in a study of blood T cells in healthy people across ages. TCRdb called the 5' RACE reads again in MiXCR, with one record for every CDR3 protein. The sample includes 1.5 million to 2 million distinct CDR3 sequences, approximately 28% seen only once; the top ten take 7.7%. Sequenced sample: blood. These receptors were obtained from a woman aged 25 to 39 in good health. Both conserved end residues are part of each CDR3. The D gene is left open where the match is weak. The size field is filled for only some rows; it gives once, few, many or a size class.

size	V	J	D	DNA	CDR3
few	TRBV14	TRBJ2-7	TRBD2	TGTGCCAGCAGCCAAGCCTCCGGGACTAGTGCCTACGAGCAGTACTTC	CASSQASGTSAYEQYF
few	TRBV15	TRBJ2-6	NA	TGTGCCACCAGCAGAAGAACCTCTGGGGCCAACGTCCTGACTTTC	CATSRRTSGANVLTF
few	TRBV28	TRBJ1-2	NA	TGTGCCAGCAGTAAAAGGACAGATGGCTACACCTTC	CASSKRTDGYTF
many	TRBV10-2	TRBJ1-2	NA	TGCGCCAGCAGTGATTCTCTCAATGGCTACACCTTC	CASSDSLNGYTF
few	TRBV7-9	TRBJ2-5	NA	TGTGCCAGCAGCGCACAGGGTAAAGAGACCCAGTACTTC	CASSAQGKETQYF
NA	TRBV7-9	TRBJ1-5	NA	TGTGCCAGCAGCGTTTCGACCGATCAGCCCCAGCATTTT	CASSVSTDQPQHF
NA	TRBV10-3	TRBJ2-4	NA	TGTGCCATCAGTGAGTGGGACCCGGGCACGCAGTACTTC	CAISEWDPGTQYF
few	TRBV7-9	TRBJ2-7	TRBD2	TGTGCCAGCAGCTGGGGGGGGATGGCCTACGAGCAGTACTTC	CASSWGGMAYEQYF
NA	TRBV15	TRBJ2-3	NA	TGTGCCACCAGCAGACTTGCGGGAGATACGCAGTATTTT	CATSRLAGDTQYF
few	TRBV28	TRBJ2-4	NA	TGTGCCAGCAGTGGGACTCCCTTCCAAGAGCAGTACTTC	CASSGTPFQEQYF
many	TRBV4-2	TRBJ1-1	NA	TGTGCCAGCAGCCAAGTACCCACTGAAGCTTTCTTT	CASSQVPTEAFF
NA	TRBV20-1	TRBJ2-1	NA	TGCAGTGCTAGAGACGACCTATGGGACTCCTCTGAGCAGTTCTTC	CSARDDLWDSSEQFF
many	TRBV28	TRBJ2-7	NA	TGCGCCAGCAGCTCCGGCCGGGAAAACGAGCAGTACTTC	CASSSGRENEQYF
few	TRBV11-2	TRBJ2-1	TRBD1	TGTGCCAGCAGCTTAGGCCGAAGGACAGGGAGCCTCTGGGATGAGCAGTTCTTC	CASSLGRRTGSLWDEQFF
NA	TRBV20-1	TRBJ2-7	NA	TGCAGTGCCGCGACAGTAGACCTCTCCTACGAGCAGTACTTC	CSAATVDLSYEQYF
NA	TRBV9	TRBJ2-7	NA	TGTGCCAGCAGCTCCCGGGGTAGGGGTTACGACGAGCAGTACTTC	CASSSRGRGYDEQYF
NA	TRBV10-3	TRBJ2-5	NA	TGTGCCATCAGTGTTCAGGGAGAATGGGAGACCCAGTACTTC	CAISVQGEWETQYF
many	TRBV29-1	TRBJ2-1	NA	TGCAGCGTTGATAGGCCAGGCAATGAGCAGTTCTTC	CSVDRPGNEQFF
NA	TRBV12-3/TRBV12-4	TRBJ2-1	TRBD2	TGTGCCAGCAGTTTCGGGGGGGCCGGAGATGAGCAGTTCTTC	CASSFGGAGDEQFF
NA	TRBV2	TRBJ2-7	NA	TGTGCCAGCAGTAGATCTTACTTGAGCTCCTACGAGCAGTACTTC	CASSRSYLSSYEQYF
NA	TRBV6-6	TRBJ1-2	TRBD1	TGTACCAGCAGTTACGGGACAGGGGACTATGGCTACACCTTC	CTSSYGTGDYGYTF
many	TRBV6-6	TRBJ2-5	NA	TGTGCCAGCAGTTACCAGTCGGGGGCCCCCCAAGAGACCCAGTACTTC	CASSYQSGAPQETQYF
few	TRBV10-2	TRBJ1-6	TRBD1	TGCGCCAGCAGTGATCTGGGACAGGGGAATTCACCCCTCCACTTT	CASSDLGQGNSPLHF
NA	TRBV5-5	TRBJ2-3	NA	TGTGCCAGCAGCTTGGACCAGCGGCGGACAGATACGCAGTATTTT	CASSLDQRRTDTQYF
NA	TRBV5-5	TRBJ1-6	NA	TGTGCCAGCAGCTTTCGACCTGATTCACCCCTCCACTTT	CASSFRPDSPLHF
NA	TRBV20-1	TRBJ1-5	NA	TGCAGTGCTAGGAAGCCAGTAAATAGCAATCAGCCCCAGCATTTT	CSARKPVNSNQPQHF
few	TRBV5-1	TRBJ2-5	NA	TGCGCCAGCAGATTGGCGGAGACCCAGTACTTC	CASRLAETQYF
NA	TRBV27	TRBJ2-5	TRBD1	TGTGCCAGCAGGCGACAGGGCCGACAAGAGACCCAGTACTTC	CASRRQGRQETQYF
NA	TRBV5-1	TRBJ2-7	TRBD1	TGCGCCAGCAGCTCGACAGGGGAGTACGAGCAGTACTTC	CASSSTGEYEQYF
NA	TRBV29-1	TRBJ1-5	NA	TGCAGCGGTGCCCGGGATGGTGGGCCCCAGCATTTT	CSGARDGGPQHF
few	TRBV5-1	TRBJ2-2	NA	TGCGCCAGCAGCTTGGACGGACAAGGGACCGGGGAGCTGTTTTTT	CASSLDGQGTGELFF
few	TRBV7-2	TRBJ2-5	TRBD2	TGTGCCAGCAGCTCCGGACTAGTGGGGGGTGAGCAGTACTTC	CASSSGLVGGEQYF
NA	TRBV3-1	TRBJ2-7	TRBD1	TGTGCCAGAAGCCGGCGAGGGGGCCTCCGCGAGCAGTACTTC	CARSRRGGLREQYF
few	TRBV7-2	TRBJ2-5	NA	TGTGCCAGCAGTATGGGTCTAGATGAGCAGTACTTC	CASSMGLDEQYF
few	TRBV12-3/TRBV12-4	TRBJ1-5	NA	TGTGCCAGCAGTCCCCGGGGCACCGATAGCAATCAGCCCCAGCATTTT	CASSPRGTDSNQPQHF
few	TRBV15	TRBJ1-5	TRBD1	TGTGCCACCAGCAGAAAGGGTGGTGAAGGGACAGTCAATCAGCCCCAGCATTTT	CATSRKGGEGTVNQPQHF
many	TRBV4-1	TRBJ2-7	NA	TGCGCCAGCAGCCAAGAAGGCGAAGGGAGATATTCCTACGAGCAGTACTTC	CASSQEGEGRYSYEQYF
many	TRBV10-3	TRBJ2-6	TRBD1	TGTGCCACCGCCCCCGGGACAGGGGGCGGTGGGGCCAACGTCCTGACTTTC	CATAPGTGGGGANVLTF
many	TRBV6-5	TRBJ2-1	NA	TGTGCCAGCAGTTACAGGGAATACAATGAGCAGTTCTTC	CASSYREYNEQFF
many	TRBV18	TRBJ2-6	TRBD2	TGTGCCAGCTCACCACCCATCGGACTAGCGATCTCCTCTGGGGCCAACGTCCTGACTTTC	CASSPPIGLAISSGANVLTF
few	TRBV15	TRBJ1-1	NA	TGTGCCACCAGCAGCGAGAGGGTAGTGGGTACTGAAGCTTTCTTT	CATSSERVVGTEAFF
many	TRBV4-3	TRBJ1-2	NA	TGCGCCAGCAGCCAAGAAACGGGGCGGCGAGTGTTCGGCTACACCTTC	CASSQETGRRVFGYTF
NA	TRBV19	TRBJ1-2	NA	TGTGCCAGTAGTATAGATCTGGGCAGTTCTAATGGCTACACCTTC	CASSIDLGSSNGYTF
NA	TRBV12-3/TRBV12-4	TRBJ1-4	NA	TGTGCCAGCAGATCGACAGCTAATGAAAAACTGTTTTTT	CASRSTANEKLFF
few	TRBV24-1	TRBJ2-5	TRBD1	TGTGCCACCAGTGGTCCGGGACAGGTTCCACAAGAGACCCAGTACTTC	CATSGPGQVPQETQYF
NA	TRBV5-1	TRBJ2-5	TRBD2	TGCGCCAGCAGCTACCTTCGCGCTAGCGGGCGCCGCCCGGGGGAGACCCAGTACTTC	CASSYLRASGRRPGETQYF
NA	TRBV12-3/TRBV12-4	TRBJ1-5	NA	TGTGCCAGCAATCTCGGACAGTCCTATAGCAATCAGCCCCAGCATTTT	CASNLGQSYSNQPQHF
NA	TRBV5-1	TRBJ2-1	NA	TGCGCCAGCAGCTTATCCCCGCAGGGGATGGAGCAGTTCTTC	CASSLSPQGMEQFF
few	TRBV14	TRBJ2-4	TRBD1	TGTGCCAGCAGCCGGACAGGGACCGAAAACATTCAGTACTTC	CASSRTGTENIQYF
NA	TRBV27	TRBJ2-3	NA	TGTGCCAGCAGTTTTGGAGGACCCCAAGATACGCAGTATTTT	CASSFGGPQDTQYF
NA	TRBV3-1	TRBJ2-5	NA	TGTGCCAGCAGCCAAGATCGGCGGAGGGGCCTGACCCAGTACTTC	CASSQDRRRGLTQYF
once	TRBV9	TRBJ2-1	NA	TGTGCCAGCAGCGTATACGACGGGAGCTCCTACAATGAGCAGTTCTTC	CASSVYDGSSYNEQFF
few	TRBV6-5	TRBJ2-3	NA	TGTGCCAGCAGTTTCCTCGGGGGGCAGGCAGATACGCAGTATTTT	CASSFLGGQADTQYF
NA	TRBV5-1	TRBJ2-1	TRBD2	TGCGCCAGCGGAGCGGGGCCGACCTACAATGAGCAGTTCTTC	CASGAGPTYNEQFF
few	TRBV4-1	TRBJ2-7	NA	TGCGCCAGCAGCCAAGGGGGGCGGGACGGTGCCTACGAGCAGTACTTC	CASSQGGRDGAYEQYF
NA	TRBV2	TRBJ2-1	TRBD1	TGTGCCAGCAAAGGGACAGTCAATGAGCAGTTCTTC	CASKGTVNEQFF
many	TRBV5-5	TRBJ2-4	NA	TGTGCCAGCAGCTTGGGGGGCTCCCAGGAAAACATTCAGTACTTC	CASSLGGSQENIQYF
NA	TRBV18	TRBJ2-7	NA	TGTGCCAGCTCGCCGGCGGGGTTGGGAATATCCTACGAGCAGTACTTC	CASSPAGLGISYEQYF
NA	TRBV9	TRBJ2-3	TRBD1	TGTGTCAGCAGCGAGGGGGCGAGCGTTCGCACAGATACGCAGTATTTT	CVSSEGASVRTDTQYF
NA	TRBV3-1	TRBJ2-5	TRBD2	TGTGCCCGCAGCCCCACCTTGGGAGGGCCCGACCAAGAGACCCAGTACTTC	CARSPTLGGPDQETQYF